The sequence of this T cell receptor (beta chain) was determined in a study of Tregs in tolerant kidney transplant recipients. The CDR3 sequence is 16 residues long. Germline V lookup: CDR1 SEHNR, CDR2 FQNEAQ (reference sequence). V was clipped by 5 bases and J by 0 bases, with 16 bases between them. Broader study findings: Tolerant patients' donor-specific Tregs expanded beyond overall Tregs, suggesting antigen-driven growth. The small number of patients limits these findings pending further validation. Biological reproducibility was not directly addressed, but technical replication error appeared minimal.

Concerning this clone itself: As yet, its antigen is unknown.

Sequenced by immunoSEQ multiplex PCR; TCRdb stores in-frame clones only, minus some. The repertoire has more than 60,000 clones, 85% to 90% of them found once; the top ten carry more than 0.35%. The sequencing here drew on CD4+ T cells from blood, taken before the transplant. The V and J genes are TRBV7-9 and TRBJ1-2, with a weak D call TRBD1 (5 bases). This TCR derives from a human donor who received a combined kidney and bone marrow transplant. Written as DNA, the CDR3 is TGTGCCAGCAGCAATAGGGAGGGGCATTCTAACTATGGCTACACCTTC. This sequence encodes CASSNREGHSNYGYTF.